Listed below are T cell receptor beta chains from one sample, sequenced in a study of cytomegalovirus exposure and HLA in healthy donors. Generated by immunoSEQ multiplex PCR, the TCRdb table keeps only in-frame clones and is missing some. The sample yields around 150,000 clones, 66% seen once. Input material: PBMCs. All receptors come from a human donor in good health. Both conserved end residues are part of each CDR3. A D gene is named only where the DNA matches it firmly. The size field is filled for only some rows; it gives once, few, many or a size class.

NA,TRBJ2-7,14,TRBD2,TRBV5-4,CASSSGLAGYEQYF,TGTGCCAGCAGCTCGGGACTAGCTGGATACGAGCAGTACTTC
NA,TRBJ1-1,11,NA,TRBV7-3,CASSLGREAFF,TGTGCCAGCAGCTTGGGCCGTGAAGCTTTCTTT
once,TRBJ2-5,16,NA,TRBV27,CASSLSVETGQETQYF,TGTGCCAGCAGTTTATCTGTTGAGACGGGACAAGAGACCCAGTACTTC
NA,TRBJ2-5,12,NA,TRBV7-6,CASSDPRETQYF,TGTGCCAGCAGCGATCCCCGGGAGACCCAGTACTTC
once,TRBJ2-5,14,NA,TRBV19,CASSSGWEEETQYF,TGTGCCAGTAGTTCCGGGTGGGAGGAAGAGACCCAGTACTTC
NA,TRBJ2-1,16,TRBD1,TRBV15,CATSRDPGGSYNEQFF,TGTGCCACCAGCAGAGATCCAGGGGGCTCCTACAATGAGCAGTTCTTC
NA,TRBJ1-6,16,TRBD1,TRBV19,CASTRFGDREESPLHF,TGTGCCAGTACCCGATTTGGCGACAGGGAGGAATCACCCCTCCACTTT
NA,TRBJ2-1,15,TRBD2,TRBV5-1,CASSPDRGSPNEQFF,TGCGCCAGCAGCCCCGATCGCGGGAGTCCTAATGAGCAGTTCTTC
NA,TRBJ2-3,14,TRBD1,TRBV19,CASNRGQGGDTQYF,TGTGCCAGTAACCGGGGACAGGGAGGAGATACGCAGTATTTT
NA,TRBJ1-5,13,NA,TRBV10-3,CAINRGVNQPQHF,TGTGCCATCAATCGGGGGGTCAATCAGCCCCAGCATTTT
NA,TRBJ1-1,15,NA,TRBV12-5,CASGLVLGRNTEAFF,TGTGCTAGTGGTTTGGTATTGGGGAGAAACACTGAAGCTTTCTTT
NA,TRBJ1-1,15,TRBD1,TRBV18,CASSPSTGLNTEAFF,TGTGCCAGCTCACCCTCGACAGGGTTGAACACTGAAGCTTTCTTT
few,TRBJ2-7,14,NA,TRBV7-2,CASSFADRPYEQYF,TGTGCCAGCAGCTTCGCGGACAGACCCTACGAGCAGTACTTC
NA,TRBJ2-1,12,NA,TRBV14,CASSRVAGEQFF,TGTGCCAGCAGCCGGGTGGCGGGTGAGCAGTTCTTC
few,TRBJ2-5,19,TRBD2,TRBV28,CASSTTGTSGVPQKETQYF,TGTGCCAGCAGCACCACCGGGACTAGCGGCGTGCCACAGAAAGAGACCCAGTACTTC
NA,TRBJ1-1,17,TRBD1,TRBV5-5,CASSPYPGQTLNTEAFF,TGTGCCAGCAGCCCATACCCGGGACAGACTCTGAACACTGAAGCTTTCTTT
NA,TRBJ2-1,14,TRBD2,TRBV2,CASRRLASYNEQFF,TGTGCCAGCCGCCGACTAGCTTCCTACAATGAGCAGTTCTTC
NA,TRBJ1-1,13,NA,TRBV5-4,CASTLGQNTEAFF,TGTGCCAGCACCCTGGGACAGAACACTGAAGCTTTCTTT
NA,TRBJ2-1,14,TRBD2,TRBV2,CASRLAGGRSEQFF,TGTGCCAGTAGACTAGCGGGAGGGCGCAGTGAGCAGTTCTTC
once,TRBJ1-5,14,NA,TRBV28,CASSLSLGDQPQHF,TGTGCCAGCAGTTTATCCCTAGGCGATCAGCCCCAGCATTTT
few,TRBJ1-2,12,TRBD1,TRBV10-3,CAAGGQGIGYTF,TGTGCCGCCGGGGGACAGGGTATCGGCTACACCTTC
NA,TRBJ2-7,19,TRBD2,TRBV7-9,CASSVYGTSGTSSSYEQYF,TGTGCCAGCAGCGTTTACGGGACTAGCGGGACTTCTAGCTCCTACGAGCAGTACTTC
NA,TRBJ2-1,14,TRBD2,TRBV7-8,CASSSLAGGPRQFF,TGTGCCAGCAGTTCATTAGCGGGAGGGCCCAGGCAGTTCTTC
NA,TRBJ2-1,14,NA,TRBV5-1,CASSLRPPGNEQFF,TGCGCCAGCAGCTTGAGGCCCCCGGGGAATGAGCAGTTCTTC
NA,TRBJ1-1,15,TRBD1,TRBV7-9,CASSLRTGSIAEAFF,TGTGCCAGCAGCTTAAGGACAGGGTCGATTGCTGAAGCTTTCTTT
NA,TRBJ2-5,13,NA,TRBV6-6,CASSYSSGGTQYF,TGTGCCAGCAGTTACTCGTCCGGGGGGACCCAGTACTTC
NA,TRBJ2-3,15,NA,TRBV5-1,CASSLSSGFTDTQYF,TGCGCCAGCAGCTTATCGAGCGGATTCACAGATACGCAGTATTTT
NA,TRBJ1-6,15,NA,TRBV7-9,CASSPGGNGNSPLHF,TGTGCCAGCAGCCCGGGGGGCAATGGGAATTCACCCCTCCACTTT
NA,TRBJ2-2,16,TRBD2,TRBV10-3,CAISSGLAGGPGELFF,TGTGCCATCAGCTCGGGACTAGCGGGAGGGCCCGGGGAGCTGTTTTTT
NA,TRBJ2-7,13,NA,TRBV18,CASSPPGQYEQYF,TGTGCCAGCTCACCACCGGGCCAATACGAGCAGTACTTC
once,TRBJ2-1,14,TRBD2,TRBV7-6,CASSPTSGRDEQFF,TGTGCCAGCAGCCCCACTAGCGGGAGGGACGAGCAGTTCTTC
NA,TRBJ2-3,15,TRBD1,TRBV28,CASSFRGQGTDTQYF,TGTGCCAGCAGTTTCCGTGGACAGGGCACAGATACGCAGTATTTT
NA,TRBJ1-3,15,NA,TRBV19,CASMREGFPGNTIYF,TGTGCCAGTATGCGTGAGGGTTTTCCTGGAAACACCATATATTTT
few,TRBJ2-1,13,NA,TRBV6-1,CASSKSSYNEQFF,TGTGCCAGCAGCAAGAGCTCCTACAATGAGCAGTTCTTC
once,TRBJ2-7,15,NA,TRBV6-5,CASSYQANGHHEQYF,TGTGCCAGCAGTTATCAGGCGAACGGCCACCACGAGCAGTACTTC
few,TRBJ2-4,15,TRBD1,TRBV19,CASSTTGDPKNIQYF,TGTGCCAGTAGTACCACAGGGGACCCCAAAAACATTCAGTACTTC
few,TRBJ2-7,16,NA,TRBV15,CATSRHSTTGLDEQYF,TGTGCCACCAGCAGACATTCAACCACAGGGCTGGACGAGCAGTACTTC
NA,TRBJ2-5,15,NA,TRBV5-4,CASSPTGERQETQYF,TGTGCCAGCAGCCCTACGGGGGAGAGGCAAGAGACCCAGTACTTC
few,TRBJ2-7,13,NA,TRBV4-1,CASSQDEAYEQYF,TGCGCCAGCAGCCAAGATGAGGCCTACGAGCAGTACTTC
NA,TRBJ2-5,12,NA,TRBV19,CASNSGQETQYF,TGTGCCAGTAATAGCGGCCAAGAGACCCAGTACTTC
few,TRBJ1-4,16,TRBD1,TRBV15,CATSRDDRGTNEKLFF,TGTGCCACCAGCAGAGACGACAGGGGGACTAATGAAAAACTGTTTTTT
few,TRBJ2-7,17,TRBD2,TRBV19,CASTSGEAGVSHYEQYF,TGTGCCAGTACCTCCGGAGAAGCGGGAGTTTCGCATTACGAGCAGTACTTC
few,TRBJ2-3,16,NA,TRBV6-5,CASSYRGLASADTQYF,TGTGCCAGCAGTTACAGAGGGCTAGCGAGCGCAGATACGCAGTATTTT
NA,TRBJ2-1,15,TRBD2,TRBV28,CASKRGRARGNEQFF,TGTGCCAGCAAGCGCGGGAGGGCCCGAGGTAATGAGCAGTTCTTC
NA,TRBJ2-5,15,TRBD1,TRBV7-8,CASSIRTGGPETQYF,TGTGCCAGCAGCATAAGGACAGGGGGCCCTGAGACCCAGTACTTC
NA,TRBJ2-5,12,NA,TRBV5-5,CASSFGEETQYF,TGTGCCAGCAGCTTCGGGGAAGAGACCCAGTACTTC
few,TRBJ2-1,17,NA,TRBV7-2,CASSLVPRAKRHNEQFF,TGTGCCAGCAGCTTAGTCCCCCGAGCGAAGCGCCACAATGAGCAGTTCTTC
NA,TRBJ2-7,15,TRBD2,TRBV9,CASSLGTSGAYEQYF,TGTGCCAGCAGCCTAGGGACTAGCGGGGCCTACGAGCAGTACTTC
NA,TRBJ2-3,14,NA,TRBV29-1,CSTPPAGITDTQYF,TGCAGCACCCCCCCGGCGGGGATAACAGATACGCAGTATTTT